This T cell receptor (beta chain) was documented in a study of cytomegalovirus exposure and HLA in healthy donors. Study-level information: Early released data comprised about 84 million unique TCRs from HLA-typed donors.

The CDR3 runs 11 residues. CDR1 and CDR2 from the germline V gene are SGHRS and YFSETQ. 13 Jbeta primers and 60 Vbeta primers were used for the PCR. The repertoire was sequenced with immunoSEQ multiplex PCR; TCRdb's copy has only in-frame clones and lacks some. The sample has approximately 93,000 clones, nearly 80% seen once. With respect to this clone: A junction end diverges from the germline sequence, so it may reflect a read error.

What was sequenced was PBMCs. This receptor was taken from a woman aged 40 to 49 in good health and CMV-seronegative. The chain recombines TRBV5-1 with TRBJ1-2; unclear D gene. CDR3 sequence reads: CASSLAGGYPF. In DNA, the CDR3 is TGCGCCAGCAGCTTGGCGGGTGGCTACCCCTTC.